This T cell receptor (beta chain) was retrieved from a study of neurological immune-mediated disorders. This clonotype was seen at least ten times. CDR1 is MNHEY, CDR2 SVGAGI, per germline. V lost 6 bases, J lost 0 bases, and 9 bases lay in between. The CDR3 runs to 14 residues. Time point denoted: longitudinal time-point 3. With 10-nucleotide random UMIs included, cDNA was synthesized by 5'RACE. From the 5' RACE reads, TCRdb called clonotypes with MiXCR, one entry per CDR3 protein. Of more than 50,000 distinct CDR3 sequences in the sample, roughly 8% were seen once. The origin of this receptor is a woman between 40 and 55 years old in good health. The chain couples TRBV6-5 to TRBJ2-1, with a weak D call TRBD2 (5 bases). Sequencing input: PBMCs. CDR3 residues: CASRDSSSYNEQFF. CDR3 in DNA: TGTGCCAGCAGGGACTCGAGCTCCTACAATGAGCAGTTCTTC.